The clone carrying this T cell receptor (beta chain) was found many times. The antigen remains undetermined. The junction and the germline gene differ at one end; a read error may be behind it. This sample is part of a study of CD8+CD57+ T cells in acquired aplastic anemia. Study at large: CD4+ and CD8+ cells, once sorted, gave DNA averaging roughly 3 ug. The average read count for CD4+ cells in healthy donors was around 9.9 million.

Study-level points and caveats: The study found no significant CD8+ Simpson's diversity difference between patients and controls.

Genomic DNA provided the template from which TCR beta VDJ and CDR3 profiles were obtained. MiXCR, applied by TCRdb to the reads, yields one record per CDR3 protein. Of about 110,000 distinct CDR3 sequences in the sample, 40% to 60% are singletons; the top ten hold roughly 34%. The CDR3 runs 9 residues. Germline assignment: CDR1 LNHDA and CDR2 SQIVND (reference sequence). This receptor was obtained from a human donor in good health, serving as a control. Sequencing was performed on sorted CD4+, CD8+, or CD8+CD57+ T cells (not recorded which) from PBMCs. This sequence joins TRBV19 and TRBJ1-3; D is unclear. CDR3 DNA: TGTGCCAGTATGCAGGAGCGTGATTTT. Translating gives CASMQERDF. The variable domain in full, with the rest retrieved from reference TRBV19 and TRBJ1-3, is DGGITQSPKYLFRKEGQNVTLSCEQNLNHDAMYWYRQDPGQGLRLIYYSQIVNDFQKGDIAEGYSVSREKKESFPLTVTSAQKNPTAFYLCASMQERDFGEGSWLTVV.